This TCR beta chain was found in a study of T cell responses to AZD1222 COVID-19 vaccine. Overall study results and limits: Clonal diversity was possibly underestimated, and the donors were mostly white British, with more females. Nearly half of spike-specific TCRs reportedly go after variant regions that carry no mutations. The repertoires were collected only after the peak T cell response. Spike-spanning, vaccine-associated CD4 TCRs were dominant at 160-218 and 743-854.

Generated by immunoSEQ multiplex PCR, the TCRdb table keeps only in-frame clones and is missing some. The data show 120,000 or so clones, with 80% to 90% seen just once and 8.5% to 12% held by the top ten. Trimming pared 6 bases from V and 3 bases from J, leaving 9 bases between. There are 12 residues in the CDR3. Germline CDR1 reads MDHEN; CDR2 reads SYDVKM. As to this clone: Its antigen is not identified.

The sequences come from peripheral blood, collected on day 0 of AZD1222 vaccination. V gene TRBV28 combines with J gene TRBJ2-7; no definite D call. The source of this sequence is an adult in good health. CDR3 residues: CASSPWGYEQYF. In nucleotides, the CDR3 is TGTGCCAGCAGCCCCTGGGGCTACGAGCAGTACTTC. Full variable domain (outside the CDR3, taken from reference TRBV28 and TRBJ2-7): DVKVTQSSRYLVKRTGEKVFLECVQDMDHENMFWYRQDPGLGLRLIYFSYDVKMKEKGDIPEGYSVSREKKERFSLILESASTNQTSMYLCASSPWGYEQYFGPGTRLTVT.